The T cell receptor (beta chain) under discussion was sequenced for a study of cytomegalovirus exposure and HLA in healthy donors (dated by TCRdb to 2015 to 2018). Regarding the study in general: In an earlier analysis of 550 to 750 of the donors, about 260 Gb of sequence data and just under 120 million unique TCR beta sequences from some 170 million T cells were reported. Both class I and class II loci were covered by HLA typing, at four-digit resolution. Besides the first cohort of 666 subjects, a separate validation cohort made up of roughly 130 different subjects was used. A later genetic analysis used genome-wide SNP genotypes for about 60% of the roughly 700 donors, treating that subset as a discovery cohort. In an earlier analysis of several hundred of the donors, high-throughput TCR beta sequencing was used to judge whether each TCR beta V gene segment behaved as functional or pseudogenic. The later analysis used no new phenotypic data to find candidate immune exposures, relying instead on TCR beta sequences and their occurrence across donors. The number of typed donors differed by locus: about 620-630 for A, B, C, DRB1 and DQB1; approximately 520 for DQA1; 606 for DPA1; and about 470 for DPB1. On average, 235,054 unique TCR beta nucleotide sequences were sequenced per donor among some 430 genotyped donors of the cohort, with 15% to 20% of those sequences being non-productive. Alongside the repertoire data, information on donor age, sex, ethnicity and CMV serostatus was compiled. High-throughput TCR immunosequencing, statistical association of individual TCRs with disease status, and machine learning were combined to predict cytomegalovirus infection status. Every repertoire in the discovery cohort had been generated on one and the same sequencing platform. Among the roughly 380 genotyped donors, roughly 80% belonged to the genetic ancestry cluster associated with self-reported Caucasian donors. The study used immunosequencing to profile the T cell repertoires of about 670 subjects and linked those repertoires to cytomegalovirus serostatus. A later analysis re-examined previously published TCR beta repertoires from several hundred donors and added high-resolution HLA genotyping to investigate patterns of TCR occurrence. The study was designed to test whether signatures of past pathogen exposure could be identified by cataloging public T cell receptors. A few DR-DQ haplotypes were handled as single units for association and clustering because linkage in the cohort was strong. Roughly 300 gigabases of sequencing data and around 85 million unique TCR sequences made up an early release that covered approximately 650 HLA-typed donors.

Libraries were prepared through the immunoSEQ multiplex PCR assay. For the multiplex PCR, a mixture combining 60 forward primers for TCR Vbeta segments and 13 reverse primers for TCR Jbeta segments was used. Amplification of the CDR3 region of rearranged TCR beta genes was performed with a multiplex PCR assay on genomic DNA. The Illumina HiSeq System was used to sequence the amplified TCR beta libraries as 87-base-pair reads. On the authors' methods: Across the roughly 640 repertoires, a later analysis counted 78 million or so unique TCR beta chains, approximately 12 million of which were shared by at least two donors. To remove PCR and sequencing errors, raw reads were error-corrected and collapsed into unique sequences using a nearest-neighbor algorithm that merged closely related sequences. Alignment of CDR3 sequences to IMGT reference sequences was used to assign V, D and J gene segments. For a sequence to be retained, a match of at least six nucleotides was required to both a V gene segment and a J gene segment. Rearrangements were called productive when the CDR3 lacked stop codons and stayed in frame with V and J; all others were non-productive. Following IMGT convention, CDR3 was defined as the stretch from the second conserved V-encoded cysteine up to the conserved J-encoded phenylalanine. Sequences without an unambiguous match to a single V gene segment were excluded from the earlier analysis of several hundred of the donors. An earlier analysis of several hundred of the donors called V segments functional above 56.7% productive rearrangements and segregating when the between-donor standard deviation exceeded 5%. A statistical classification framework was built to diagnose cytomegalovirus status from the catalog of TCR beta chain sequences. A later analysis assigned V and J genes by comparing TCR nucleotide sequences with IMGT/GENE-DB human TR gene sequences. In a later analysis, CDR3 sequences and most-parsimonious VDJ recombination scenarios were assigned using the TCRdist pipeline. In a later analysis, each TCR beta chain was defined by its CDR3 amino acid sequence together with its V-gene family, and reads lacking a unique V-gene family were excluded. In a later analysis, 500 to 700 highly shared, low-generation-probability nucleotide sequences were removed to address suspected cross-contamination and a sequencing artifact. A later analysis calculated a clonal expansion index for each public chain from normalized within-repertoire ranks of inferred template counts. Generation probabilities in a later analysis came from a VDJ recombination model fitted to out-of-frame rearrangements, and those results were checked against IGoR. A later analysis scored TCR-TCR, TCR-HLA and TCR-CMV co-occurrence with hypergeometric tests, applying a repertoire-size bias correction to TCR pairs. In a later analysis, false discovery rates were estimated by permuting HLA or CMV assignments 20 times. A later analysis grouped co-occurring TCRs with DBSCAN, adding TCRdist sequence similarity when clustering within HLA-allele-positive subsets. Repertoires with fewer than 30,000 or more than 120,000 public chains were left out of co-occurrence clustering, as were a few repertoires with anomalous nucleotide sharing. TCRdb obtained this table from immuneACCESS and retained in-frame rearrangements with V and J assigned. These tables miss some clones; where compared with another copy, unresolved V genes account for less than half of the shortfall, and the remainder is unexplained. That table is the source of V, J and clone size, and D and trimming were worked out from the DNA. Counted in this sample were about 160,000 clones; over 65% of them appeared once. Approximately 3% of the sample goes to the ten largest clones.

Only one count was recorded for this clone. Its antigen specificity is not known. The record has no base qualities; no much larger clone is one base away. The cohort comprised some 730 healthy bone marrow donors. Cohort members were all nominally healthy when sampled, although unrecorded immune exposures were likely present. The donor tested CMV seronegative and was one of the 352 seronegative cohort members. Each donor provided a peripheral blood sample, and peripheral blood mononuclear cells were used for TCR beta sequencing. The Qiagen DNeasy Blood Extraction Kit was used to extract genomic DNA from the blood cell samples. Results the study describes overall, beyond this receptor: A later analysis found that most CMV-associated TCR beta chains appeared HLA-restricted, with HLA associations seemingly driven largely by CMV exposure. Across donors, most TCR sequences were observed very rarely, whereas some public TCRs were present in many individuals. The study listed 170 or so TCR beta chains as associated with cytomegalovirus. When HLA alleles, especially DR and DQ, strongly co-occurred, TCR associations were difficult to assign to individual alleles. Immune exposure information for the cohort was limited to CMV serostatus. In a later analysis, TCR association rates were found to vary across HLA loci, with the most associated TCRs seen for DRB1 alleles and the fewest for HLA-C alleles. A later analysis reported that several top co-occurrence clusters appeared linked to parvovirus B19, influenza, CMV and Epstein-Barr virus. A further reported finding was that TCR beta sequences accurately predicted the HLA-A and HLA-B alleles for most subjects in the first cohort. An earlier analysis of 450 to 750 of the donors showed that most TCR beta V segments appeared in productive rearrangements either about 87% or about 30% of the time, which broadly matched IMGT annotations. The authors suggested that the approach could potentially be extended to other disease states and immunological phenotypes. Cytomegalovirus status was reported to be diagnosed by the classifier with high specificity and sensitivity in both the original and validation cohorts. At a false discovery rate of 0.05, a later analysis linked some 17,000 TCR beta sequences to specific HLA alleles. An association between a missense DCLRE1C variant and V-gene and J-gene trimming of TCR beta chains was found in a later genetic analysis and replicated in an independent cohort. Because some donors lacked HLA typing at each locus, the association tests relied only on the typed subset. Roughly uniform sequencing depth across donors was assumed in presence/absence analyses, although this assumption may not hold. The earlier analysis of some 560 of the donors excluded roughly 16 rarely observed V segments, including chromosome 9 orphons, because counts were too low. A cluster of highly shared sequence variants was judged likely to be a technical artifact of the sequencing pipeline. The 87-base-pair reads could not distinguish some IMGT-functional V segments, including TRBV6-2 and TRBV6-3, so those segments were excluded. The cohort was sequenced for TCR beta chains only, and without alpha or paired-chain data the features that could be detected were limited. Three of the identified cytomegalovirus-associated TCR beta chains were confirmed in vitro to be specific for cytomegalovirus antigens. Linkage disequilibrium might explain the correlated functional status among segregating V segments, but an unknown experimental factor could not be ruled out. In a later genetic analysis, fewer N-insertions in productive TCRs were reported among donors in an Asian-associated ancestry cluster than the approximately 630-donor mean. In a later analysis, HLA-associated TCR beta chains were found to be more clonally expanded and to have lower generation probabilities than equally common non-associated chains.

Spanning cysteine to phenylalanine, the CDR3 consists of 14 amino acids. CDR3 DNA is the only sequence kept; it has 42 bases, read in frame from the first base. V was cut back by 7 bases and J by 3 bases, leaving a gap of 15 bases between them. The germline V gene sets CDR1 to MDHEN and CDR2 to SYDVKM. Sequencing was performed on PBMCs. The rearrangement joined TRBV28 to TRBJ1-2; a weak D assignment points to TRBD1 (6 bases agree). The sequence came from a woman aged 40 to 50 in good health and CMV-seronegative. The CDR3 has the sequence CASTRDIPYYGYTF. The nucleotide sequence is TGTGCCAGCACTCGGGACATACCTTACTATGGCTACACCTTC.